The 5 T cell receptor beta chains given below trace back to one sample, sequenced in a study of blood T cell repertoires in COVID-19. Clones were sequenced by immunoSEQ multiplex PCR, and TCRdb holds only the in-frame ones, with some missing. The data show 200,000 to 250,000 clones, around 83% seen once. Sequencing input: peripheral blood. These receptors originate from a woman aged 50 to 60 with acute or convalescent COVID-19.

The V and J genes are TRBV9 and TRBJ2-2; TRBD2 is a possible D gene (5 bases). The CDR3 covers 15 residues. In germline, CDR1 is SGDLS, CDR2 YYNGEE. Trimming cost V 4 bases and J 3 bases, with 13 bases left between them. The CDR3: CASSRTGSDTGELFF. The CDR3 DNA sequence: TGTGCCAGCAGCCGTACGGGGTCGGACACCGGGGAGCTGTTTTTT.

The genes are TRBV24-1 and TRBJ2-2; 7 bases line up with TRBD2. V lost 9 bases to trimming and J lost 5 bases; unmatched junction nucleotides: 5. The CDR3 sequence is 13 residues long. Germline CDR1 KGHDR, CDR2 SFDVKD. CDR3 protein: CATRGGETGELFF. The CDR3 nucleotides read TGTGCCACCCGGGGAGGGGAAACCGGGGAGCTGTTTTTT.

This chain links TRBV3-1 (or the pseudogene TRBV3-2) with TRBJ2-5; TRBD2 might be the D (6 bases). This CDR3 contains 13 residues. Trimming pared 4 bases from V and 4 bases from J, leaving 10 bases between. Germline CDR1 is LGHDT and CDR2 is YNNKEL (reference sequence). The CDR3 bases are TGTGCCAGCAGCCGGGGACTCTCAGAGACCCAGTACTTC. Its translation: CASSRGLSETQYF.

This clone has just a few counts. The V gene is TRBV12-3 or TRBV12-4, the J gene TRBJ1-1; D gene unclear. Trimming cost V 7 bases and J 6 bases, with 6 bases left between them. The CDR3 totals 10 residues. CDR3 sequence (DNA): TGTGCCAGCATAGCGGCTGAAGCTTTCTTT. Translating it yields CASIAAEAFF.

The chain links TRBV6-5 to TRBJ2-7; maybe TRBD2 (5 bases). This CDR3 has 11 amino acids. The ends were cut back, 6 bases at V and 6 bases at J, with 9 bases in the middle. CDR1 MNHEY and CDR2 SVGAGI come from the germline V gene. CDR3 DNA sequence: TGTGCCAGCAGCCTAGGGAGCGAGCAGTACTTC. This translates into CASSLGSEQYF.